The sequence of this T cell receptor (beta chain) was determined in a study of shared clonotypes between healthy human individuals. Study-level results: Estimated richness was generally greater in naive than memory subsets.

The CDR3 spans 12 residues. The germline V gene encodes CDR1 LNHDA and CDR2 SQIVND (reference sequence). Trimming cost V 5 bases and J 7 bases, with 11 bases left between them. CD45RO negativity and positive selection for CCR7 defined naive CD8 cells, a population that excluded terminally differentiated effector memory CD45RA+ cells. In its sample, this clone was seen once. Antigen specificity is unknown. Deep-level settings were used for running the assay. The authors distributed each subset's genomic DNA evenly over several immunoSEQ plates. In the authors' methods: There were no quality scores in the junction-only immunoSEQ sequences, so filtering differed. Produced via immunoSEQ multiplex PCR; TCRdb's table is partial and in-frame only. Clonal size and the V and J genes are those of that table, whereas D and trimming came from the DNA. Here the sample spans millions of clones, roughly 91% being singletons.

This chain joins TRBV19 and TRBJ1-2; tentative D call: TRBD1 (5 bases). The source is a man aged 18 to 35 in good health. Some clones in this sample may be carry-over from other donors' samples. Specimen: naive CD8+ T cells from PBMCs. DNA for the CDR3: TGTGCCAGTAGTCTTTCGGGACGTGGCTACACCTTC. Translation gives CASSLSGRGYTF.